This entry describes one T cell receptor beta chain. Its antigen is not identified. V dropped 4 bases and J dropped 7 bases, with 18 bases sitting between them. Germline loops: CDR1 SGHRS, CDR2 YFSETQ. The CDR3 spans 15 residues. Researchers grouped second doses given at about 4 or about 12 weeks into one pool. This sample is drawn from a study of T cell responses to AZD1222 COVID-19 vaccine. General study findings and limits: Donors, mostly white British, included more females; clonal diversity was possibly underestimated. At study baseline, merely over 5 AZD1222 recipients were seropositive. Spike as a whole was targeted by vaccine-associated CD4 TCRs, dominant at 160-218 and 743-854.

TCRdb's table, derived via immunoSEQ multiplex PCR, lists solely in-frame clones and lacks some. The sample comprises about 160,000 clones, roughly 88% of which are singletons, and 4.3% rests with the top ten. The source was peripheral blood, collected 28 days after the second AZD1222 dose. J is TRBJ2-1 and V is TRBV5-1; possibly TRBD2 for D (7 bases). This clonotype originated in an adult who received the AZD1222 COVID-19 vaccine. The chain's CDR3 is CASSREATGYNEQFF. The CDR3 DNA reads TGCGCCAGCAGCCGGGAGGCGACAGGTTATAATGAGCAGTTCTTC.